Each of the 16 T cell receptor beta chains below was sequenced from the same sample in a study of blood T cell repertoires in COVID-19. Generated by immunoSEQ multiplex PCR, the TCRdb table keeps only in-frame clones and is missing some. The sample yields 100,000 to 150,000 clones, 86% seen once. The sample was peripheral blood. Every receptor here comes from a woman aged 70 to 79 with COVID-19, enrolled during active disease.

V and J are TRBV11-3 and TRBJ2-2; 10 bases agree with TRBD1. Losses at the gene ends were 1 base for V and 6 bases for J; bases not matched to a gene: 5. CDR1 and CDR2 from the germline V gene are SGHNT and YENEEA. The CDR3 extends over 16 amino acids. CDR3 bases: TGTGCCAGCAGCTTAGGCGGGGACAGGGGCGCCGGGGAGCTGTTTTTT. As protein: CASSLGGDRGAGELFF.

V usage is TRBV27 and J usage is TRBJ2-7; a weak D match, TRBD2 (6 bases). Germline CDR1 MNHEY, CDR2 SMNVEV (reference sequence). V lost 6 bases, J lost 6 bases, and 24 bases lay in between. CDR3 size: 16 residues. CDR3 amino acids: CASRPPGGVLASEQYF. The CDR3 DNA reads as TGTGCCAGCAGGCCCCCCGGCGGGGTCCTCGCCAGCGAGCAGTACTTC.

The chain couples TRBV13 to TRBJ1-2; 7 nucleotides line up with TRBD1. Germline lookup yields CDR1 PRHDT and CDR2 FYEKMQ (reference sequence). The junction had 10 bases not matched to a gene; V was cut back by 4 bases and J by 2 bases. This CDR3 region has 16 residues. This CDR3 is CASSSTEGASNYGYTF. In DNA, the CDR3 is TGTGCCAGCAGCTCAACCGAGGGGGCGAGCAACTATGGCTACACCTTC.

The CDR3 DNA follows: TGTGCCAGTTGGTTGGGGGGAGAGACCCAGTACTTC. Protein product: CASWLGGETQYF. This chain links TRBV6-5 with TRBJ2-5, with a possible D match to TRBD2 (6 bases). The CDR3 loop spans 12 amino acids. CDR1 MNHEY and CDR2 SVGAGI come from the germline V gene. V was clipped by 9 bases and J by 4 bases, with 12 bases between them.

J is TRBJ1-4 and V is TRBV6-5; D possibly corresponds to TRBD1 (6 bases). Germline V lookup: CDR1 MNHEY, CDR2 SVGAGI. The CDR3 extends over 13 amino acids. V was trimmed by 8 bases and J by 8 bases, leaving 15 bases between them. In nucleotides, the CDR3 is TGTGCCAGCGCGCTGGGGACAAGGGAAAAACTGTTTTTT. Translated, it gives CASALGTREKLFF.

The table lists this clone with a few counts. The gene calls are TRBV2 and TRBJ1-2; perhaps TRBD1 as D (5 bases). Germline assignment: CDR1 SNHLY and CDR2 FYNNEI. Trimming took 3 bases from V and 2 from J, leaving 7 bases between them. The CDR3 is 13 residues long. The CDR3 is CASSEEGNYGYTF. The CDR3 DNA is TGTGCCAGCAGTGAGGAGGGGAACTATGGCTACACCTTC.

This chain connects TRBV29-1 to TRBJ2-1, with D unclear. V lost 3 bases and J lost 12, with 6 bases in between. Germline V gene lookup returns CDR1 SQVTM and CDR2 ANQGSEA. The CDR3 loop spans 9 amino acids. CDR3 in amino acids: CSVDEPQFF. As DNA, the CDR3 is TGCAGCGTTGACGAGCCGCAGTTCTTC.

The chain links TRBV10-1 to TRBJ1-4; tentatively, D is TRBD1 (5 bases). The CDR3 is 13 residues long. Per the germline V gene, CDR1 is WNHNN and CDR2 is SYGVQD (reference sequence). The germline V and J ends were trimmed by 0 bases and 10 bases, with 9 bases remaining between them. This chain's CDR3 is CASSESGGGKLFF. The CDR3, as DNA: TGCGCCAGCAGTGAGTCGGGGGGTGGAAAACTGTTTTTT.

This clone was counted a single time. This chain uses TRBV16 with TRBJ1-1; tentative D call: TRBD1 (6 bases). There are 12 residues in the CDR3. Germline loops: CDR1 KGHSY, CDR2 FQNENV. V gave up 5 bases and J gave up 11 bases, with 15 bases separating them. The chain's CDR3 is CASSFGQLPAFF. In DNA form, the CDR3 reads TGTGCCAGCAGCTTCGGACAGCTCCCGGCTTTCTTT.

CDR3 region: CASSINRTNTEAFF. The DNA of the CDR3 is TGTGCCAGTAGTATTAACAGGACGAACACTGAAGCTTTCTTT. This chain joins TRBV19 and TRBJ1-1; possible D gene TRBD1, 5 bases. The germline V and J ends were trimmed by 3 bases and 1 base, with 9 bases remaining between them. CDR1 and CDR2 (germline): LNHDA, SQIVND (reference sequence). The CDR3 is made up of 14 amino acids.

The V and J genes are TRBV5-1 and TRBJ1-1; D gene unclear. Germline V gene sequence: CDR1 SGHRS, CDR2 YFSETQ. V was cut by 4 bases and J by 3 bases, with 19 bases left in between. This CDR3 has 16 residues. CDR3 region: CASSHSLGGRDTEAFF. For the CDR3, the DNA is TGCGCCAGCAGCCACTCTCTAGGTGGGAGGGACACTGAAGCTTTCTTT.

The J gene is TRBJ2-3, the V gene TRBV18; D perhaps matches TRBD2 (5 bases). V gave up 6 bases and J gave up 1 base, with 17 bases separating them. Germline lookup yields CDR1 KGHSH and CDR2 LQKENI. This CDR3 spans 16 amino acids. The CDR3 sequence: CASSLEAGRGTDTQYF. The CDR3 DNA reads TGTGCCAGCTCTCTCGAGGCGGGTCGGGGCACAGATACGCAGTATTTT.

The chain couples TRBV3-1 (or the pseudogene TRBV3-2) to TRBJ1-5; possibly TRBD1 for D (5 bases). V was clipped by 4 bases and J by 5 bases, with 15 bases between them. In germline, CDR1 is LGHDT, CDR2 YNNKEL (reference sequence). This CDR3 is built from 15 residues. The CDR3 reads CASSPWGGKDQPQHF. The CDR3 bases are TGTGCCAGCAGCCCTTGGGGGGGGAAAGATCAGCCCCAGCATTTT.

CDR3 coding DNA: TGTGCCAGCAGCCGGACTTACCCAGGGGACGCCATATATTTT. Translating it yields CASSRTYPGDAIYF. The chain links TRBV3-1 (or the pseudogene TRBV3-2) to TRBJ1-3; maybe TRBD1 (6 bases). This CDR3 has 14 residues. CDR1 is LGHDT, CDR2 YNNKEL, per germline (reference sequence). Trimming left V 4 bases short and J 11 bases short, with 18 bases between.

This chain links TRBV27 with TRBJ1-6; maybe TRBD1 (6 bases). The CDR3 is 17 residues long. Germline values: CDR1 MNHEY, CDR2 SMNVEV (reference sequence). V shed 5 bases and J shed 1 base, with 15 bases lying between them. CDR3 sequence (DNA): TGTGCCAGCAGTCCAATCCTAAGGGGGTCCTATAATTCACCCCTCCACTTT. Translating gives CASSPILRGSYNSPLHF.

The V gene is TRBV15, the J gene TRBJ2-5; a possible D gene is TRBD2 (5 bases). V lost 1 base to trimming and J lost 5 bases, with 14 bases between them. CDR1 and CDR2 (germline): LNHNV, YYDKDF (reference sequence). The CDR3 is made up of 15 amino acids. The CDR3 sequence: CATSRGGKNLETQYF. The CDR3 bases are TGTGCCACCAGCAGAGGAGGGAAGAATTTGGAGACCCAGTACTTC.